The 30 T cell receptor beta chains presented below share a single source sample, sequenced in a study of blood T cell repertoires in COVID-19. Data came from immunoSEQ multiplex PCR; TCRdb stores just in-frame clones and leaves some out. Here the sample spans a few hundred thousand clones, roughly 85% being singletons. Material for sequencing was peripheral blood. The receptors were gathered from a woman aged 18-29 years with acute or convalescent COVID-19.

In its sample, this clone was seen a few times. The rearrangement uses TRBV6-5 and TRBJ1-2, with TRBD1 matching 9 bases. V shed 5 bases and J 7 bases; nucleotides not matched to a gene: 8. The CDR3 runs to 14 residues. Germline CDR1 and CDR2: MNHEY and SVGAGI. The CDR3 DNA reads as TGTGCCAGCAGTCGGACAGGGGTCGGGAGTGGCTACACCTTC. It specifies CASSRTGVGSGYTF.

The V gene is TRBV18, the J gene TRBJ2-7, with 12 nucleotides matching TRBD1. CDR1 KGHSH and CDR2 LQKENI come from the germline V gene. The CDR3 covers 15 residues. V lost 10 bases to trimming and J lost 4 bases; unmatched junction nucleotides: 11. This CDR3 is CATTAGTGGMYEQYF. Written as DNA, the CDR3 is TGTGCCACCACGGCAGGGACAGGGGGCATGTACGAGCAGTACTTC.

The genes are TRBV24-1 and TRBJ2-1; 8 bases agree with TRBD2. J gave up 7 bases and V 6 bases, and 7 bases lay outside the gene matches. CDR1 is KGHDR, CDR2 SFDVKD, per germline. The CDR3 runs 14 residues. The CDR3 region has the DNA TGTGCCACCAGTCGCTCGGGAGGGCCGAATGAGCAGTTCTTC. This codes for CATSRSGGPNEQFF.

V usage is TRBV19 and J usage is TRBJ2-3; D is possibly TRBD2 (6 bases). Trimming stripped 3 bases from V and 2 bases from J, with 27 bases between. The CDR3 is made up of 20 amino acids. Germline lookup yields CDR1 LNHDA and CDR2 SQIVND (reference sequence). In nucleotides, the CDR3 is TGTGCCAGTAGTATCCTGGGGGACTCCTGGGCTGAGGGTTACACAGATACGCAGTATTTT. The encoded protein is CASSILGDSWAEGYTDTQYF.

V is TRBV28 and J is TRBJ1-1, with 9 bases aligning to TRBD1. J gave up 0 bases and V 4 bases, and 3 bases lay outside the gene matches. Per the germline V gene, CDR1 is MDHEN and CDR2 is SYDVKM. The CDR3 is 15 residues long. CDR3 sequence reads: CASSSTGGMNTEAFF. DNA of the CDR3: TGTGCCAGCAGTTCGACAGGGGGGATGAACACTGAAGCTTTCTTT.

CDR3 nucleotides: TGTGCCAGCAGCCAAGTAGATGAAAAACTGTTTTTT. Protein sequence: CASSQVDEKLFF. V and J are TRBV3-1 (or the pseudogene TRBV3-2) and TRBJ1-4; D is unresolved. CDR1 and CDR2 from the germline V gene are LGHDT and YNNKEL (reference sequence). V lost 1 base, J lost 6 bases, and 3 bases lay in between. This CDR3 spans 12 amino acids.

CDR3 DNA: TGTGCCAGCAGTACCGGACAGGGGGATCAAGAGACCCAGTACTTC. This codes for CASSTGQGDQETQYF. The rearrangement links TRBV28 to TRBJ2-5, with 10 bases aligning to TRBD1. In germline, CDR1 is MDHEN, CDR2 SYDVKM. The CDR3 length is 15 residues. With 5 bases clipped from V and 2 bases from J, the junction kept 5 bases outside the gene matches.

The chain couples TRBV19 to TRBJ1-2, with D uncertain. CDR1 and CDR2 (germline): LNHDA, SQIVND (reference sequence). The CDR3 covers 19 residues. V gave up 4 bases and J gave up 5 bases, with 29 bases separating them. The CDR3 loop reads CASSTLLGSRRLQLYGYTF. The DNA of the CDR3 is TGTGCCAGTAGTACCCTCCTTGGGTCGCGTCGACTACAACTTTATGGCTACACCTTC. Looking up the rest from reference TRBV19 and TRBJ1-2 gives the full variable domain: DGGITQSPKYLFRKEGQNVTLSCEQNLNHDAMYWYRQDPGQGLRLIYYSQIVNDFQKGDIAEGYSVSREKKESFPLTVTSAQKNPTAFYLCASSTLLGSRRLQLYGYTFGSGTRLTVV.

The chain is built from TRBV3-1 (or the pseudogene TRBV3-2) and TRBJ1-1; possibly TRBD1 for D (6 bases). Trimming pared 4 bases from V and 11 bases from J, leaving 14 bases between. CDR1 LGHDT and CDR2 YNNKEL come from the germline V gene (reference sequence). The CDR3 loop spans 12 amino acids. CDR3: CASSPTGGRAFF. DNA of the CDR3: TGTGCCAGCAGCCCGACAGGTGGTCGGGCTTTCTTT.

The chain uses TRBV7-2 and TRBJ2-1, with 8 bases aligning to TRBD2. CDR1 and CDR2 from the germline V gene are SGHTA and FQGNSA. The CDR3 is made up of 16 amino acids. With 5 bases clipped from V and 6 bases from J, the junction kept 12 bases outside the gene matches. The CDR3 nucleotides read TGTGCCAGCAGCCCCTCCACCGGGACTAGAGGCAATGAGCAGTTCTTC. It encodes CASSPSTGTRGNEQFF.

This chain links TRBV27 with TRBJ1-5; no definite D call. Germline V gene lookup returns CDR1 MNHEY and CDR2 SMNVEV (reference sequence). Trimming left V 6 bases short and J 5 bases short, with 11 bases between. The CDR3 totals 13 residues. CDR3 DNA: TGTGCCAGCAGCTTCCTCGGGGATCAGCCCCAGCATTTT. The encoded protein is CASSFLGDQPQHF.

The chain combines TRBV4-3 with TRBJ2-1; TRBD2 aligns across 7 bases. Trimming removed 1 base from V and 8 bases from J; junction bases left unmatched: 11. This CDR3 is built from 16 residues. Per the germline V gene, CDR1 is LGHNA and CDR2 is YSLEER. The CDR3 DNA is TGCGCCAGCAGCCAAGGGGTGGGAGGGCTTTTGTATGAGCAGTTCTTC. Translation gives CASSQGVGGLLYEQFF.

This chain connects TRBV29-1 to TRBJ1-2, with D unresolved. The V and J ends lost 6 bases and 3 bases respectively, with 11 bases between them. The germline V gene has CDR1 SQVTM and CDR2 ANQGSEA. The CDR3 contains 12 residues. CDR3 sequence: CSVVDTYYGYTF. In DNA, the CDR3 is TGCAGCGTGGTCGACACGTACTATGGCTACACCTTC.

The V and J genes are TRBV20-1 and TRBJ2-7; D not resolved. Germline CDR1 DFQATT, CDR2 SNEGSKA (reference sequence). The CDR3 runs to 14 residues. V was pared by 3 bases and J by 0 bases, with 12 bases between. CDR3 bases: TGCAGTGCTAGTGAACTCCAAAACTCCTACGAGCAGTACTTC. This sequence encodes CSASELQNSYEQYF.

V gene TRBV6-5 combines with J gene TRBJ2-7; TRBD2 might be the D (6 bases). The CDR3 is 15 residues long. Germline V lookup: CDR1 MNHEY, CDR2 SVGAGI. V was trimmed by 4 bases and J by 3 bases, leaving 16 bases between them. The CDR3 here is CASSSQGWEVYEQYF. The CDR3 DNA reads TGTGCCAGCAGTTCCCAGGGATGGGAGGTCTACGAGCAGTACTTC.

Written as DNA, the CDR3 is TGTGCCAGCAGACCACAGGGGAACTCTGGAAACACCATATATTTT. Translated, it gives CASRPQGNSGNTIYF. The chain employs TRBV28 and TRBJ1-3; 7 bases are a match to TRBD1. This CDR3 contains 15 residues. The J segment lost 0 bases and the V segment lost 6 bases, leaving 5 bases of the junction unmatched. Germline CDR1 and CDR2: MDHEN and SYDVKM.

The V gene is TRBV18, the J gene TRBJ1-4; 8 bases fit TRBD1. Germline CDR1 reads KGHSH; CDR2 reads LQKENI. V lost 3 bases and J lost 8; bases outside the gene matches: 11. CDR3 length: 16 amino acids. Here the CDR3 reads CASSPGRQGWMEKLFF. CDR3 sequence (DNA): TGTGCCAGCTCACCGGGCAGACAGGGGTGGATGGAAAAACTGTTTTTT. The entire variable domain, with the rest obtained from reference TRBV18 and TRBJ1-4, is as follows: NAGVMQNPRHLVRRRGQEARLRCSPMKGHSHVYWYRQLPEEGLKFMVYLQKENIIDESGMPKERFSAEFPKEGPSILRIQQVVRGDSAAYFCASSPGRQGWMEKLFFGSGTQLSVL.

In this sample, this clone turned up once. The rearrangement uses TRBV6-4 and TRBJ2-1; D gene ambiguous. The length of the CDR3 is 13 residues. V lost 3 bases to trimming and J lost 5 bases, with 8 bases between them. Germline-derived CDR1 and CDR2 are MRHNA and SNTAGT. This CDR3 is CASSEFIHNEQFF. The CDR3 coding sequence is TGTGCCAGCAGTGAATTTATCCACAATGAGCAGTTCTTC.

This clone was picked up one time. This chain links TRBV6-2 or TRBV6-3 with TRBJ1-5; 11 bases match TRBD1. The CDR3 is 18 residues long. In germline, CDR1 is MNHEY, CDR2 SVGEGT. Germline trimming cut 0 bases from V and 5 bases from J; bases unmatched to any gene: 9. CDR3 in DNA: TGTGCCAGCAGTTACTCGCCCCGGGACAGGGGGGGATATCAGCCCCAGCATTTT. Translated: CASSYSPRDRGGYQPQHF.

The chain joins TRBV19 to TRBJ1-1; 8 bases line up with TRBD1. Germline CDR1 and CDR2: LNHDA and SQIVND (reference sequence). This CDR3 is built from 17 residues. After removal of 3 bases from V and 2 bases from J, the junction contained 11 bases not matched to a gene. For the CDR3, the DNA is TGTGCCAGTAGTATGGGCCCCGAACAGGGGGTCAACACTGAAGCTTTCTTT. This sequence encodes CASSMGPEQGVNTEAFF.

In regard to this clone: At one of its ends the junction is not consistent with the germline gene, which may arise from a read error. The chain combines TRBV6-5 with TRBJ2-7; tentative D call: TRBD2 (6 bases). CDR1 is MNHEY, CDR2 SVGAGI, per germline. The CDR3 sequence is 13 residues long. CDR3 in DNA: TGTGCCAGCAGTTACTCGTTCACGGGAGTGACTAACTTC. It yields the protein CASSYSFTGVTNF.

In regard to this clone: Other nucleotide sequences in the sample specify the same CDR3. The chain uses TRBV7-9 and TRBJ1-2; 8 bases match TRBD1. Trimming took 5 bases from V and 8 from J; bases not matched to a gene: 4. The CDR3 consists of 12 residues. Germline V gene lookup returns CDR1 SEHNR and CDR2 FQNEAQ (reference sequence). Here the CDR3 DNA reads TGTGCCAGCAGCACCGACAGGGGCGGCTACACCTTC. This sequence encodes CASSTDRGGYTF. The variable domain in full, completed from reference TRBV7-9 and TRBJ1-2, reads DTGVSQNPRHKITKRGQNVTFRCDPISEHNRLYWYRQTLGQGPEFLTYFQNEAQLEKSRLLSDRFSAERPKGSFSTLEIQRTEQGDSAMYLCASSTDRGGYTFGSGTRLTVV.

This chain links TRBV6-5 with TRBJ1-2, with D possibly matching TRBD1 (5 bases). This CDR3 has 13 amino acids. The germline V and J ends were trimmed by 6 bases and 7 bases, with 15 bases remaining between them. The germline CDR1 and CDR2 sequences are MNHEY and SVGAGI. The DNA of the CDR3 is TGTGCCAGCAGGCCAGGGTCAAGGGGTGGCTACACCTTC. Residues: CASRPGSRGGYTF.

The V gene is TRBV4-3, the J gene TRBJ2-1; 11 bases are a match to TRBD2. From germline, CDR1 is LGHNA and CDR2 YSLEER. The V gene end was trimmed by 0 bases and the J gene end by 3 bases; junction bases not matched to a gene: 10. The CDR3 has 19 residues. CDR3 sequence: CASSQDGTSGRGGYNEQFF. In DNA, the CDR3 is TGCGCCAGCAGCCAAGATGGAACTAGCGGGAGAGGCGGCTACAATGAGCAGTTCTTC.

The chain employs TRBV6-5 and TRBJ2-2; 9 bases are a match to TRBD2. Germline loops: CDR1 MNHEY, CDR2 SVGAGI. The ends lost 10 bases at V and 6 bases at J; junction bases unmatched: 9. This CDR3 has 14 amino acids. The CDR3 protein is CATAPGLAPGELFF. CDR3 nucleotides: TGTGCCACCGCTCCGGGACTAGCTCCCGGGGAGCTGTTTTTT.

Ten or more counts support this clone. The chain combines TRBV6-2 or TRBV6-3 with TRBJ2-6; D is unresolved. Germline V gene data show CDR1 as MNHEY and CDR2 as SVGEGT. This CDR3 has 15 amino acids. The V end was cut by 4 bases, the J end by 2 bases, with 9 bases between. Written as DNA, the CDR3 is TGTGCCAGCAGTTCCCCCTCTACTGGGGCCAACGTCCTGACTTTC. Protein: CASSSPSTGANVLTF.

This clone showed up just a few times. This chain connects TRBV7-8 to TRBJ2-7, with TRBD2 matching 8 bases. V trimming: 5 bases; J trimming: 9 bases; junction bases outside the gene matches: 12. This CDR3 contains 14 residues. From germline, CDR1 is SGHVS and CDR2 FQNEAQ. CDR3 coding DNA: TGTGCCAGCAGCCCTATTAACGGCGGGGGGTTGCAGTACTTC. Amino acids: CASSPINGGGLQYF. The full variable domain, with the rest looked up from reference TRBV7-8 and TRBJ2-7, is GAGVSQSPRYKVAKRGQDVALRCDPISGHVSLFWYQQALGQGPEFLTYFQNEAQLDKSGLPSDRFFAERPEGSVSTLKIQRTQQEDSAVYLCASSPINGGGLQYFGPGTRLTVT.

The chain links TRBV18 to TRBJ2-1; TRBD1 aligns across 12 bases. Per the germline V gene, CDR1 is KGHSH and CDR2 is LQKENI. The CDR3 runs to 15 residues. Trimming cost V 3 bases and J 9 bases; bases outside gene matches: 6. Written as DNA, the CDR3 is TGTGCCAGCTCACCTGGGGGGACAGGGGGCGGTGAGCAGTTCTTC. Translation gives CASSPGGTGGGEQFF.

The V call is TRBV28, the J call TRBJ1-5; D is unclear. Germline V gives CDR1 MDHEN, CDR2 SYDVKM. Trimming stripped 3 bases from V and 11 bases from J, with 17 bases between. This CDR3 has 14 amino acids. CDR3 DNA sequence: TGTGCCAGCAGTTTTCGAGGTGGAGGGCCGTCCCAGCATTTT. This gives the protein CASSFRGGGPSQHF.

The rearrangement joins TRBV4-3 to TRBJ2-7; TRBD2 agrees at 9 bases. The V and J ends lost 4 bases and 3 bases, in that order; junction bases with no gene match: 4. Germline V gives CDR1 LGHNA, CDR2 YSLEER. This CDR3 spans 14 amino acids. DNA of the CDR3: TGCGCCAGCAGCCGGGCGGGAGGGAACTACGAGCAGTACTTC. Translation: CASSRAGGNYEQYF.